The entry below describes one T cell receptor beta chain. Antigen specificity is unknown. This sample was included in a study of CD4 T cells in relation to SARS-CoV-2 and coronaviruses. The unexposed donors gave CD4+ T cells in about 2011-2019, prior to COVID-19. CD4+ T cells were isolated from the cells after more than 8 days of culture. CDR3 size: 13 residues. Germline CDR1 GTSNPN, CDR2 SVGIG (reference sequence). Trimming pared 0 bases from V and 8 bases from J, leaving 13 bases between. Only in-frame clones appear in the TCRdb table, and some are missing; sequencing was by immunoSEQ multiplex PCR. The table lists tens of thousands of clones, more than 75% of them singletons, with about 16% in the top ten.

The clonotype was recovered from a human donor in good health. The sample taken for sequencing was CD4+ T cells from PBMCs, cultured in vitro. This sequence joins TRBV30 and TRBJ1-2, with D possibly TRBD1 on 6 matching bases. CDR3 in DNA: TGTGCCTGGAGTGTATTCGAAGGGGGGGGCTACACCTTC. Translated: CAWSVFEGGGYTF.